What follows are 14 T cell receptor beta chains derived from one specimen sequenced in a study of blood T cell repertoires in COVID-19. Libraries were prepared by immunoSEQ multiplex PCR; TCRdb keeps only in-frame clonotypes and omits some of them. The table has more than 65,000 clones, 82% seen once. Material for sequencing was peripheral blood. The receptors come from an elderly woman with acute or convalescent COVID-19.

The chain carries TRBV4-1 and TRBJ1-1; 11 bases map to TRBD1. J lost 7 bases, V lost 4 bases, and 8 bases had no gene match. The CDR3 loop spans 15 amino acids. Germline CDR1 MGHRA, CDR2 YSYEKL. The CDR3 nucleotides are TGCGCCAGCAGCCTAAGATGGGGACAGGGGGATGAAGCTTTCTTT. It specifies CASSLRWGQGDEAFF.

This clone was observed a single time. The rearrangement joins TRBV28 to TRBJ1-2; D uncertain. Germline-derived CDR1 and CDR2 are MDHEN and SYDVKM. The CDR3 runs to 12 residues. The V gene lost 5 bases and the J gene lost 2 bases, with 6 bases spanning the gap. CDR3 sequence (DNA): TGTGCCAGCAGTGGCCAAAACTATGGCTACACCTTC. It yields the protein CASSGQNYGYTF.

This clone was seen a single time. This chain links TRBV7-9 with TRBJ1-1; 7 bases align to TRBD1. The V segment lost 5 bases and the J segment 0 bases; nucleotides outside the gene matches: 3. CDR3 length: 14 residues. CDR1 and CDR2 from the germline V gene are SEHNR and FQNEAQ (reference sequence). CDR3 in amino acids: CASSQGQMNTEAFF. The CDR3 DNA reads TGTGCCAGCAGCCAGGGACAGATGAACACTGAAGCTTTCTTT. Together with reference TRBV7-9 and TRBJ1-1, the CDR3 gives the full variable domain: DTGVSQNPRHKITKRGQNVTFRCDPISEHNRLYWYRQTLGQGPEFLTYFQNEAQLEKSRLLSDRFSAERPKGSFSTLEIQRTEQGDSAMYLCASSQGQMNTEAFFGQGTRLTVV.

This chain uses TRBV11-2 with TRBJ1-4; D remains unclear. Germline CDR1 and CDR2: SGHAT and FQNNGV. V gave up 0 bases and J gave up 8 bases, with 10 bases separating them. The CDR3 runs 14 residues. As DNA, the CDR3 is TGTGCCAGCAGCTTAGATCTCCGACACGAAAAACTGTTTTTT. Protein sequence: CASSLDLRHEKLFF.

The genes are TRBV6-5 and TRBJ2-2; no reliable D call. Trimming cost V 0 bases and J 1 base, with 3 bases left between them. The CDR3 totals 14 residues. Per the germline V gene, CDR1 is MNHEY and CDR2 is SVGAGI. The CDR3 DNA reads TGTGCCAGCAGTTACTCCCAGAACACCGGGGAGCTGTTTTTT. Encoded protein: CASSYSQNTGELFF.

The V and J genes are TRBV5-4 and TRBJ1-1; no clear D. This CDR3 is built from 14 residues. CDR1 is SGHNT and CDR2 is YYREEE in the germline V gene (reference sequence). V lost 0 bases, J lost 0 bases, and 6 bases lay in between. The DNA for the CDR3 is TGTGCCAGCAGCTTGGTCACAATGAACACTGAAGCTTTCTTT. Translated, it gives CASSLVTMNTEAFF.

The V call is TRBV29-1, the J call TRBJ1-2; tentative D call: TRBD1 (6 bases). V was pared by 8 bases and J by 0 bases, with 13 bases between. This CDR3 spans 13 amino acids. Germline CDR1 SQVTM, CDR2 ANQGSEA. The CDR3 bases are TGCAGCTTTGTTCAGGGGCCTAACTATGGCTACACCTTC. Its protein product is CSFVQGPNYGYTF.

The chain's CDR3 is CASSTRTGGGSGANVLTF. CDR3 sequence (DNA): TGTGCCAGCAGCACAAGGACAGGGGGTGGCTCTGGGGCCAACGTCCTGACTTTC. This chain connects TRBV7-8 to TRBJ2-6, with 10 bases fitting TRBD1. The germline V gene has CDR1 SGHVS and CDR2 FQNEAQ. This CDR3 is 18 amino acids long. The V and J ends lost 5 bases and 0 bases, in that order; junction bases with no gene match: 7.

The V and J genes are TRBV28 and TRBJ1-1, with D maybe TRBD1 (5 bases). CDR1 is MDHEN, CDR2 SYDVKM, per germline. This CDR3 is 15 amino acids long. Trimming shortened V by 7 bases and J by 2 bases, and 17 bases separated the two germline ends. CDR3 coding DNA: TGTGCCAGCACGGTATCGGGGGGACGAAACACTGAAGCTTTCTTT. Translation gives CASTVSGGRNTEAFF.

This chain links TRBV9 with TRBJ2-1, with 7 nucleotides matching TRBD1. The V and J ends lost 4 bases and 4 bases, in that order; junction bases with no gene match: 5. This CDR3 has 14 amino acids. CDR1 SGDLS and CDR2 YYNGEE come from the germline V gene. The CDR3 spells CASSPGQSYNEQFF. For the CDR3, the DNA is TGTGCCAGCAGCCCGGGACAGAGTTACAATGAGCAGTTCTTC. The full variable domain, rest sourced from reference TRBV9 and TRBJ2-1, is DSGVTQTPKHLITATGQRVTLRCSPRSGDLSVYWYQQSLDQGLQFLIQYYNGEERAKGNILERFSAQQFPDLHSELNLSSLELGDSALYFCASSPGQSYNEQFFGPGTRLTVL.

This clone was counted a few times. This chain connects TRBV19 to TRBJ1-2, with 7 bases identical to TRBD1. The germline V gene has CDR1 LNHDA and CDR2 SQIVND (reference sequence). This CDR3 has 14 amino acids. V gave up 5 bases and J gave up 4 bases; unmatched junction bases: 7. The CDR3 bases are TGTGCCAGTAGTGACCTCGACAGGGCCTATGGCTACACCTTC. This translates into CASSDLDRAYGYTF.

The chain uses TRBV23-1 and TRBJ1-5, with 7 bases identical to TRBD1. TRBV23-1 falls under the ORF class, with uncertain function. There are 17 residues in the CDR3. The J segment lost 0 bases and the V segment lost 3 bases, leaving 8 bases of the junction unmatched. The CDR3, as DNA: TGCGCCAGCAGTCACGTACTAACAGGGGATAGCAATCAGCCCCAGCATTTT. This codes for CASSHVLTGDSNQPQHF.

V is TRBV6-6 and J is TRBJ2-7, with D possibly being TRBD2 (5 bases). This CDR3 contains 12 residues. The V gene lost 6 bases and the J gene lost 0 bases, with 6 bases spanning the gap. CDR1 and CDR2 (germline): MNHNY, SVGAGI (reference sequence). Written as DNA, the CDR3 is TGTGCCAGCAGCCGGGACTCCTACGAGCAGTACTTC. This gives the protein CASSRDSYEQYF.

This sequence joins TRBV19 and TRBJ1-4; a weak D match, TRBD1 (6 bases). Germline V gene lookup returns CDR1 LNHDA and CDR2 SQIVND (reference sequence). The CDR3 extends over 13 amino acids. Trimming shortened V by 9 bases and J by 6 bases, and 14 bases separated the two germline ends. CDR3 amino acids: CASQDEGDEKLFF. CDR3 DNA: TGTGCCAGCCAGGATGAGGGGGATGAAAAACTGTTTTTT.